This T cell receptor (beta chain) comes out of a study of human T cells and chemical hapten exposure. Noted time point: pre-sensitization, week 0. As for treatment: therapeutic diphenylcyclopropenone sensitization with weekly scalp DPC. TCRdb called the RACE reads again in MiXCR, with one record for every CDR3 protein. The sample comprises around 300,000 distinct CDR3 sequences, 4.5% to 7% of which are singletons, and around 8% rests with the top ten. Germline assignment: CDR1 SGHAT and CDR2 FQNNGV. CDR3 size: 14 residues. J was trimmed by 2 bases and V by 8 bases; bases with no gene match: 8. This clonotype was counted ten times or more.

The rearrangement uses TRBV11-2 and TRBJ2-5, with TRBD2 matching over 7 bases. This clonotype was sampled from a woman aged 18-29 years with alopecia areata. Some clones in this sample may be carry-over from other donors' samples. Specimen: whole blood, collected in connection with sensitization to the hapten diphenylcyclopropenone (DPC). CDR3 bases: TGTGCCAGCCGGGACTACAGACTACAAGAGACCCAGTACTTC. It translates to CASRDYRLQETQYF.